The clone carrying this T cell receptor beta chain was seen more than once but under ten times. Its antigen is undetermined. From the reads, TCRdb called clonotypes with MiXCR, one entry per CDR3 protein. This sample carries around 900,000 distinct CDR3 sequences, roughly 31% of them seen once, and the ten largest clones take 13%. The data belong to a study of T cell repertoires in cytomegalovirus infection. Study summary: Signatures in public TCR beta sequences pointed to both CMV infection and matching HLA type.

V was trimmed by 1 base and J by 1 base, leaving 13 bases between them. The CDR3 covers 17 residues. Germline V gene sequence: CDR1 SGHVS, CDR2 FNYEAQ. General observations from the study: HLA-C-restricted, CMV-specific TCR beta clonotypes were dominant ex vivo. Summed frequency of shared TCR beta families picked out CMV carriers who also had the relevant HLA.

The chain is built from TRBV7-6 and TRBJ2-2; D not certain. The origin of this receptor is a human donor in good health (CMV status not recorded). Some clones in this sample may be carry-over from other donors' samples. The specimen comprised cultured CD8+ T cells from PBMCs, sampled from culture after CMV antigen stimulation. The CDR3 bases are TGTGCCAGCAGCTTAGTTGTCCAACCCGGGAACACCGGGGAGCTGTTTTTT. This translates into CASSLVVQPGNTGELFF. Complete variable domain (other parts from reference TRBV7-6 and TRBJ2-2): GAGVSQSPRYKVTKRGQDVALRCDPISGHVSLYWYRQALGQGPEFLTYFNYEAQQDKSGLPNDRFSAERPEGSISTLTIQRTEQRDSAMYRCASSLVVQPGNTGELFFGEGSRLTVL.